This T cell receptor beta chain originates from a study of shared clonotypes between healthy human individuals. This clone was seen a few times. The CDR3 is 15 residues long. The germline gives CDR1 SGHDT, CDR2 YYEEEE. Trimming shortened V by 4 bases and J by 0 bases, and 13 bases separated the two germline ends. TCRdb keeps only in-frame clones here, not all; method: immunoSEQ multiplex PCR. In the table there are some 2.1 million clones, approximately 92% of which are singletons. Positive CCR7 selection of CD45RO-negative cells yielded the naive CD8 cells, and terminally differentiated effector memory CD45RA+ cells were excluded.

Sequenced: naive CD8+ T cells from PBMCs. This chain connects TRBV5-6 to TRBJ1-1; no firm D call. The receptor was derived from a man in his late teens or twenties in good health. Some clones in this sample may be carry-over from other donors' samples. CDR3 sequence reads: CASSEVGRMNTEAFF. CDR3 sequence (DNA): TGTGCCAGCAGCGAGGTCGGGCGTATGAACACTGAAGCTTTCTTT. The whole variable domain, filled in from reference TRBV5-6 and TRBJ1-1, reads DAGVTQSPTHLIKTRGQQVTLRCSPKSGHDTVSWYQQALGQGPQFIFQYYEEEERQRGNFPDRFSGHQFPNYSSELNVNALLLGDSALYLCASSEVGRMNTEAFFGQGTRLTVV.